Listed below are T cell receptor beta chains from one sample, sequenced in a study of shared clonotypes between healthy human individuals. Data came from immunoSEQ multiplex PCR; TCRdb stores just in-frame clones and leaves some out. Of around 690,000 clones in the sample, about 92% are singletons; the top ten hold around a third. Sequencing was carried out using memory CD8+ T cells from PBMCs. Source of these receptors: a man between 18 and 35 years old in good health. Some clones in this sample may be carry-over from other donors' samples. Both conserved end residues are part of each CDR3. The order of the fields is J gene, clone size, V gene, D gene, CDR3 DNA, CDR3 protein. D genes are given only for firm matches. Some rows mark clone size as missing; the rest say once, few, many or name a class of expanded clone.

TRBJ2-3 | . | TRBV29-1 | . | TGCAGCTCAAGGGCAGATACGCAGTATTTT | CSSRADTQYF
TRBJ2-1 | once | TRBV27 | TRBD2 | TGTGCCAGCAGTTCCCCTCTAGCGGGTGGCTCCTACAATGAGCAGTTCTTC | CASSSPLAGGSYNEQFF
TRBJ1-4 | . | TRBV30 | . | TGTGCCTGGAGCTTCGGGGCAGGCGGTGAAAAACTGTTTTTT | CAWSFGAGGEKLFF
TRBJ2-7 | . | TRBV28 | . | TGTGCCAGCAGTTTAGAGGGGGTTTCCGGGCCCCCCGAGCAGTACTTC | CASSLEGVSGPPEQYF
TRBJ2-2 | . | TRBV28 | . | TGTGCCAGCAGTTTCAGGGGTTCCACCGGGGAGCTGTTTTTT | CASSFRGSTGELFF
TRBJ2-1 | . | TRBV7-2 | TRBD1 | TGTGCCAGCAGCTCACCGGGACAGGGCTACAATGAGCAGTTCTTC | CASSSPGQGYNEQFF
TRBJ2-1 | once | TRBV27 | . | TGTGCCAGCAGTTTCTTGCAGGGACCTGAGCAGTTCTTC | CASSFLQGPEQFF
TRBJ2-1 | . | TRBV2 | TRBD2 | TGTGCCAGTGAAGCGGGAGGGGGGGATGAGCAGTTCTTC | CASEAGGGDEQFF
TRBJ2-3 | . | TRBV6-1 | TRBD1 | TGTGCCAGCAGTGGAGGACAGGGGGAGACAGATACGCAGTATTTT | CASSGGQGETDTQYF
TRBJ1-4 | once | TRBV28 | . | TGTGCCAGTAACCCCCGCGGCGATGAAAAACTGTTTTTT | CASNPRGDEKLFF
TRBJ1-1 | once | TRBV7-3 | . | TGTGCCAGCAGCCTTGGACGGGCCACTGAAGCTTTCTTT | CASSLGRATEAFF
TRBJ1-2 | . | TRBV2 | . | TGTGCCAGACGTCGGGTGATCTATGGCTACACCTTC | CARRRVIYGYTF
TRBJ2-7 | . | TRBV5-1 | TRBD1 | TGCGCCAGCAGCTTGGCCAGGGGGACCCCTCGCGAGGAGCAGTACTTC | CASSLARGTPREEQYF
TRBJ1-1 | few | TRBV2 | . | TGTGCCAGCTTTTCTCCCCAGGAGATCGAAGCTTTCTTT | CASFSPQEIEAFF
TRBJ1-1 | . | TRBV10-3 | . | TGTGCCATCAGTGAGTCCATAGACCTGAACACTGAAGCTTTCTTT | CAISESIDLNTEAFF
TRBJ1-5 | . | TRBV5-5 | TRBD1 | TGTGCCAGCAGCGCCGACAGGGGAGGGATGGAGCCCCAGCATTTT | CASSADRGGMEPQHF
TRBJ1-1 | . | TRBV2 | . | TGTGCCAGCAGTGAATTGAAGGTGCCGGGCGCTGAAGCTTTCTTT | CASSELKVPGAEAFF
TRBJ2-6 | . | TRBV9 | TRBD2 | TGTGCCAGCAGCGTCCTCGGGACTAGCGGGACTCACTCTGGGGCCAACGTCCTGACTTTC | CASSVLGTSGTHSGANVLTF
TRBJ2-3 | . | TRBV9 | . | TGTGCCAGCAGCGTAGGTTCAGGGAGAATGGATACGCAGTATTTT | CASSVGSGRMDTQYF
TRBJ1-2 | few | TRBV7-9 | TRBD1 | TGTGCCACGGACAGGGGATATGGCTACACCTTC | CATDRGYGYTF
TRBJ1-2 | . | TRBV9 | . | TGTGCCAGCAGCGCCAGCGGGGGCTATGGCTACACCTTC | CASSASGGYGYTF
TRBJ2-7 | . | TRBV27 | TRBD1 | TGTGCCAGCAGGACCCTGACAGGGGTCTCCTACGAGCAGTACTTC | CASRTLTGVSYEQYF
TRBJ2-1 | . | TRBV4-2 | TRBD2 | TGTGCCAGCAGCCAAGATATCGCGGGAGGTACCCATGAGCAGTTCTTC | CASSQDIAGGTHEQFF
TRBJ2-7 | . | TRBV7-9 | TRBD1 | TGTGCCAGCAGCTTGTTCGTGGTGATGGGGACAGGGGCAGGCTACGAGCAGTACTTC | CASSLFVVMGTGAGYEQYF
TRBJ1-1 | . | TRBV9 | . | TGTGCCAGCAGCGCAGGACGGGTCAACACTGAAGCTTTCTTT | CASSAGRVNTEAFF
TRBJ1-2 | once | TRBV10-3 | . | TGTGCCATCAGTGAGGGGGCGGGACACTTTTATGGCTACACCTTC | CAISEGAGHFYGYTF
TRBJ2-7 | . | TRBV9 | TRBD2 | TGTGCCAGCAGCGTAGGAGGTAGCGGGAGGAGTTCCTACGAGCAGTACTTC | CASSVGGSGRSSYEQYF
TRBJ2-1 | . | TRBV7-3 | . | TGTGCCAGCAGCTTTACCTCTAACAATGAGCAGTTCTTC | CASSFTSNNEQFF